Below, 26 T cell receptor beta chains from the same sample are listed, as sequenced in a study of human T cells and chemical hapten exposure. Time point defined: patch test 1, 2 weeks after DPC sensitization. The treatment is: therapeutic diphenylcyclopropenone sensitization with weekly scalp DPC. TCRdb reprocessed the RACE reads with MiXCR, giving one entry per CDR3 protein. This table has some 120,000 distinct CDR3 sequences, about an eighth appearing once. The material was whole blood, obtained in connection with sensitization to the hapten diphenylcyclopropenone (DPC). These receptors all stem from a woman in her forties or fifties with alopecia areata. Some clones in this sample may be carry-over from other donors' samples.

This clonotype was recorded many times. The chain carries TRBV12-3 or TRBV12-4 and TRBJ2-3, with 10 bases identical to TRBD2. The CDR3 contains 15 residues. The V and J ends lost 7 bases and 4 bases, in that order; junction bases with no gene match: 8. CDR3 region: CASTLAGAGPDTQYF. The CDR3 coding sequence is TGTGCCAGCACCCTAGCGGGAGCTGGGCCAGATACGCAGTATTTT.

The chain has TRBV20-1 and TRBJ2-7; 7 positions agree with TRBD1. The CDR3 has 14 amino acids. Germline-derived CDR1 and CDR2 are DFQATT and SNEGSKA (reference sequence). V gave up 2 bases and J gave up 0 bases; unmatched junction bases: 4. The CDR3 bases are TGCAGTGCTAGACCGGGACAGAGCTCCTACGAGCAGTACTTC. Translated, it gives CSARPGQSSYEQYF.

V usage is TRBV7-2 and J usage is TRBJ2-7; D is perhaps TRBD1 or TRBD2 (5 bases each). Trimming stripped 4 bases from V and 1 base from J, with 11 bases between. Germline CDR1 and CDR2: SGHTA and FQGNSA. The CDR3 is 14 residues long. CDR3 sequence (DNA): TGTGCCAGCAGCTCCGGGGCGGTATCCTACGAGCAGTACTTC. Amino acids: CASSSGAVSYEQYF.

The chain uses TRBV20-1 and TRBJ1-6; the D gene is possibly TRBD1 (5 bases). The CDR3 has 14 residues. Per germline, CDR1 DFQATT and CDR2 SNEGSKA (reference sequence). V gave up 2 bases and J gave up 10 bases, with 15 bases separating them. CDR3 DNA sequence: TGCAGTGCTAGAATAGGGACTGGGGCCTCACCCCTCCACTTT. Translation: CSARIGTGASPLHF.

This clonotype has more than one count but fewer than ten. The rearrangement uses TRBV7-2 and TRBJ2-5; 9 nucleotides line up with TRBD2. Unmatched junction bases numbered 10, after V lost 6 bases and J lost 2 bases. This CDR3 spans 16 amino acids. Germline CDR1 SGHTA, CDR2 FQGNSA. The CDR3 sequence: CASSQGWLAGQETQYF. The CDR3 nucleotides read TGTGCCAGCAGTCAAGGGTGGCTAGCGGGGCAAGAGACCCAGTACTTC.

V is TRBV18 and J is TRBJ1-1; maybe TRBD1 (6 bases). The CDR3 covers 15 residues. The V end was cut by 4 bases, the J end by 1 base, with 13 bases between. CDR1 is KGHSH, CDR2 LQKENI, per germline. CDR3 DNA sequence: TGTGCCAGCTCACTGGTGGGACACCAGAACACTGAAGCTTTCTTT. Translating gives CASSLVGHQNTEAFF.

This chain connects TRBV5-4 to TRBJ1-1; D call uncertain. The CDR3 runs to 16 residues. The V gene's germline CDR1 is SGHNT and CDR2 YYREEE (reference sequence). The V gene lost 3 bases and the J gene lost 1 base, with 16 bases spanning the gap. DNA for the CDR3: TGTGCCAGCAGCTCTACCGTACGCTTTGGGAACACTGAAGCTTTCTTT. Translating it yields CASSSTVRFGNTEAFF.

This clonotype has ten or more counts. The V and J genes are TRBV6-5 and TRBJ1-1, with D unresolved. Germline V lookup: CDR1 MNHEY, CDR2 SVGAGI. The V and J ends lost 2 bases and 8 bases respectively, with 6 bases between them. This CDR3 contains 11 residues. CDR3 in amino acids: CASSYRQEAFF. The DNA for the CDR3 is TGTGCCAGCAGTTACAGACAAGAAGCTTTCTTT.

V gene TRBV7-6 combines with J gene TRBJ2-2; tentatively, D is TRBD1 (5 bases). The germline V and J ends were trimmed by 3 bases and 4 bases, with 15 bases remaining between them. Looked up from germline, CDR1 is SGHVS and CDR2 is FNYEAQ. The CDR3 loop spans 16 amino acids. The CDR3 DNA reads TGTGCCAGCAGCTTCCAGGGATGGTCGGGCACCGGGGAGCTGTTTTTT. This gives the protein CASSFQGWSGTGELFF.

Ten or more counts support this clonotype. The V call is TRBV12-3 or TRBV12-4, the J call TRBJ2-7; weak D call: TRBD2 (5 bases). V lost 4 bases to trimming and J lost 4 bases, with 14 bases between them. The CDR3 is 14 amino acids. Here the CDR3 reads CASSSPGTRYEQYF. CDR3 bases: TGTGCCAGCAGTTCCCCGGGAACCCGGTACGAGCAGTACTTC.

The table lists this clonotype with a few counts. The chain recombines TRBV7-8 with TRBJ1-1; tentatively, D is TRBD1 (5 bases). The V end lost 0 bases, the J end lost 4 bases, and 9 bases lay between the germline ends. This CDR3 comprises 14 residues. The germline V gene encodes CDR1 SGHVS and CDR2 FQNEAQ. This CDR3 reads CASSLAPGLTEAFF. Here the CDR3 DNA reads TGTGCCAGCAGCTTAGCGCCGGGACTCACTGAAGCTTTCTTT. Drawing the rest from reference TRBV7-8 and TRBJ1-1, the complete variable domain is GAGVSQSPRYKVAKRGQDVALRCDPISGHVSLFWYQQALGQGPEFLTYFQNEAQLDKSGLPSDRFFAERPEGSVSTLKIQRTQQEDSAVYLCASSLAPGLTEAFFGQGTRLTVV.

A few counts support this clonotype. The genes are TRBV2 and TRBJ2-1; TRBD1 is a possible D gene (7 bases). The V end lost 11 bases, the J end lost 6 bases, and 20 bases lay between the germline ends. This CDR3 is 14 amino acids long. CDR1 and CDR2 (germline): SNHLY, FYNNEI. For the CDR3, the DNA is TGTGCCGGACGAGGGGGGACAGCAGTCAATGAGCAGTTCTTC. This translates into CAGRGGTAVNEQFF.

This clonotype was seen a handful of times. J is TRBJ2-3 and V is TRBV6-2 or TRBV6-3; 11 bases align to TRBD2. The CDR3 consists of 17 residues. The V segment lost 2 bases and the J segment 2 bases; nucleotides outside the gene matches: 6. Germline V gene sequence: CDR1 MNHEY, CDR2 SVGEGT. The CDR3 sequence: CASSYRRLAGITDTQYF. Written as DNA, the CDR3 is TGTGCCAGCAGTTACCGACGACTAGCGGGGATCACAGATACGCAGTATTTT.

Ten or more counts support this clonotype. This chain joins TRBV6-5 and TRBJ2-5; no clear D gene. The CDR3 totals 13 residues. Germline V gives CDR1 MNHEY, CDR2 SVGAGI. Deletions cut 5 bases from V and 2 bases from J, with 9 bases between. DNA for the CDR3: TGTGCCAGCAGTGTCAACAGACAAGAGACCCAGTACTTC. This translates into CASSVNRQETQYF.

This clonotype was found a few times. The CDR3 bases are TGTGCCAGCTCACCCCGCCACACAAACTACGAGCAGTACTTC. Translation gives CASSPRHTNYEQYF. The chain has TRBV18 and TRBJ2-7; unclear D gene. The CDR3 is 14 residues long. V shed 3 bases and J shed 3 bases, with 12 bases lying between them. The germline CDR1 and CDR2 sequences are KGHSH and LQKENI.

This chain links TRBV12-3 or TRBV12-4 with TRBJ2-7; 10 nucleotides match TRBD2. V was clipped by 8 bases and J by 2 bases; unmatched bases: 6. CDR3 length: 14 residues. The CDR3 coding sequence is TGTGCCAGCGCTGACGGGACTAGCGCCTACGAGCAGTACTTC. It encodes CASADGTSAYEQYF.

J is TRBJ2-5 and V is TRBV7-2; D perhaps matches TRBD1 (6 bases). CDR3 size: 13 residues. The germline gives CDR1 SGHTA, CDR2 FQGNSA. Trimming shortened V by 6 bases and J by 4 bases, and 12 bases separated the two germline ends. CDR3 sequence reads: CASSPGQSETQYF. The CDR3 DNA reads as TGTGCCAGCAGTCCAGGACAGTCAGAGACCCAGTACTTC.

V is TRBV18 and J is TRBJ1-1; TRBD1 might be the D (5 bases). Germline values: CDR1 KGHSH, CDR2 LQKENI. V lost 5 bases and J lost 0, with 10 bases in between. The CDR3 loop spans 14 amino acids. CDR3 DNA sequence: TGTGCCAGCTCAGGGGGTTTCATGAACACTGAAGCTTTCTTT. Translation: CASSGGFMNTEAFF.

The CDR3 coding sequence is TGTGCCAGCAGCCCCCGCCGGGGTTCGAACACTGAAGCTTTCTTT. Protein product: CASSPRRGSNTEAFF. The V call is TRBV7-6, the J call TRBJ1-1; D not resolved. Germline values: CDR1 SGHVS, CDR2 FNYEAQ. V dropped 5 bases and J dropped 1 base, with 14 bases sitting between them. This CDR3 spans 15 amino acids.

This clonotype was seen repeatedly, ten times or more. This chain joins TRBV11-2 and TRBJ2-7; TRBD1 aligns across 7 bases. CDR1 and CDR2 (germline): SGHAT, FQNNGV. Trimming cost V 5 bases and J 1 base; bases outside gene matches: 11. The CDR3 consists of 16 residues. The CDR3 protein is CASSLSYGQESYEQYF. CDR3 nucleotide sequence: TGTGCCAGCAGCCTATCTTATGGACAGGAGTCCTACGAGCAGTACTTC. Filled out from reference TRBV11-2 and TRBJ2-7, the complete variable domain reads EAGVAQSPRYKIIEKRQSVAFWCNPISGHATLYWYQQILGQGPKLLIQFQNNGVVDDSQLPKDRFSAERLKGVDSTLKIQPAKLEDSAVYLCASSLSYGQESYEQYFGPGTRLTVT.

This clonotype was seen repeatedly, ten times or more. This sequence joins TRBV14 and TRBJ2-5, with 7 bases identical to TRBD1. Germline-derived CDR1 and CDR2 are SGHDN and FVKESK. The CDR3 spans 15 residues. With V trimmed by 4 bases and J by 3 bases, 8 bases remained unmatched. The CDR3 spells CASSRLQGQKETQYF. CDR3 nucleotide sequence: TGTGCCAGCAGCCGACTCCAGGGACAGAAAGAGACCCAGTACTTC.

This clonotype was picked up a small number of times. The chain has TRBV6-6 and TRBJ1-1; 10 nucleotides align to TRBD1. V dropped 6 bases and J dropped 0; count of bases not matched to a gene: 7. Germline loops: CDR1 MNHNY, CDR2 SVGAGI (reference sequence). The CDR3 consists of 16 residues. The chain's CDR3 is CASRPGQGSMNTEAFF. The CDR3 nucleotides read TGTGCCAGCAGACCGGGACAGGGGTCTATGAACACTGAAGCTTTCTTT.

The table lists this clonotype with a few counts. The chain couples TRBV11-3 to TRBJ2-3; D call uncertain. V dropped 5 bases and J dropped 3 bases, with 6 bases sitting between them. The CDR3 totals 12 residues. Germline assignment: CDR1 SGHNT and CDR2 YENEEA. Written as DNA, the CDR3 is TGTGCCAGCAGCCGATTTACAGATACGCAGTATTTT. Its protein product is CASSRFTDTQYF. The full variable domain, its missing parts supplied by reference TRBV11-3 and TRBJ2-3, is EAGVVQSPRYKIIEKKQPVAFWCNPISGHNTLYWYLQNLGQGPELLIRYENEEAVDDSQLPKDRFSAERLKGVDSTLKIQPAELGDSAVYLCASSRFTDTQYFGPGTRLTVL.

This clonotype turned up a few times. V is TRBV6-1 and J is TRBJ2-7; a possible D gene is TRBD1 (5 bases). Germline CDR1 and CDR2: MNHNS and SASEGT. Trimming cost V 10 bases and J 6 bases, with 16 bases left between them. The CDR3 sequence is 12 residues long. Here the CDR3 reads CATGRDWVEQYF. As DNA, the CDR3 is TGTGCCACCGGCAGGGATTGGGTCGAGCAGTACTTC.

This chain links TRBV7-9 with TRBJ2-7; TRBD2 aligns across 7 bases. CDR1 and CDR2 from the germline V gene are SEHNR and FQNEAQ (reference sequence). V lost 1 base and J lost 2; bases outside the gene matches: 5. CDR3 size: 15 residues. The CDR3 nucleotides are TGTGCCAGCAGCTTAGGCGGGAGCCCCACCTACGAGCAGTACTTC. This encodes CASSLGGSPTYEQYF.

This clonotype was recorded a few times. The V call is TRBV6-5, the J call TRBJ2-7; 12 bases map to TRBD1. J was trimmed by 3 bases and V by 6 bases; bases with no gene match: 6. Germline CDR1 is MNHEY and CDR2 is SVGAGI. The CDR3 spans 15 residues. CDR3 nucleotides: TGTGCCAGCAGCACCCGGGACAGGGGGCGCTACGAGCAGTACTTC. Translated: CASSTRDRGRYEQYF.